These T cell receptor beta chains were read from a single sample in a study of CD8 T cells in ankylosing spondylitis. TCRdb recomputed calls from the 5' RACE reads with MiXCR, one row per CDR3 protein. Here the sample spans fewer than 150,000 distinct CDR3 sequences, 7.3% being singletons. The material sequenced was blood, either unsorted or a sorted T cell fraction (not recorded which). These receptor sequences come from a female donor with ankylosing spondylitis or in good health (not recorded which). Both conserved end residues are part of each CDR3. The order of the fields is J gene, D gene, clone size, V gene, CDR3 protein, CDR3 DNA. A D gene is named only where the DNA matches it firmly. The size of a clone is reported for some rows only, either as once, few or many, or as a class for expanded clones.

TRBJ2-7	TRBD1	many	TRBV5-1	CASSSGIQGADEQYF	TGCGCCAGCAGCTCGGGCATACAGGGGGCTGACGAGCAGTACTTC
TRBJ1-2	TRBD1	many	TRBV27	CASSFGTGGRGYTF	TGTGCCAGCAGTTTTGGGACAGGGGGTAGGGGCTACACCTTC
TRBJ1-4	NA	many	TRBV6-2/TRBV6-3	CASSYGVLGIEELFF	TGTGCCAGCAGTTACGGAGTTCTAGGGATTGAGGAACTGTTTTTT
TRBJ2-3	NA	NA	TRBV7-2	CASSLNRETDTQYF	TGTGCCAGCAGCTTAAATAGGGAAACAGATACGCAGTATTTT
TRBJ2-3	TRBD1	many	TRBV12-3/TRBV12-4	CASSPGQGGPDTQYF	TGTGCCAGCAGTCCCGGACAGGGGGGGCCAGATACGCAGTATTTT
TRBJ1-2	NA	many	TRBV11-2	CASSLVPGLGGYTF	TGTGCCAGCAGCTTAGTCCCCGGGCTGGGTGGCTACACCTTC
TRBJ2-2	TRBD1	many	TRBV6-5	CASKGTGVNTGELFF	TGTGCCAGCAAGGGGACAGGGGTGAACACCGGGGAGCTGTTTTTT
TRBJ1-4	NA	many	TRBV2	CASSEEGSGREKLFF	TGTGCCAGCAGTGAAGAAGGGTCAGGGAGGGAAAAACTGTTTTTT
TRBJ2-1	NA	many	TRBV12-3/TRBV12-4	CASSFQTEADEQFF	TGTGCCAGCAGTTTCCAGACAGAGGCGGATGAGCAGTTCTTC
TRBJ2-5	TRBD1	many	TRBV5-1	CASSRNRGQETQYF	TGCGCCAGCAGCAGGAACAGGGGACAAGAGACCCAGTACTTC
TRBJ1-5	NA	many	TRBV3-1	CASSQTGGGNQPQHF	TGTGCCAGCAGCCAGACGGGGGGTGGCAATCAGCCCCAGCATTTT
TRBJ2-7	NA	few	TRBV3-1	CASSQGTEMGTFSYEQYF	TGTGCCAGCAGCCAAGGGACCGAGATGGGGACCTTCAGCTACGAGCAGTACTTC
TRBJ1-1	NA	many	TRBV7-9	CASNNGQPNTEAFF	TGTGCCAGCAACAATGGACAGCCAAACACTGAAGCTTTCTTT
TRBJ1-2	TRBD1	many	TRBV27	CASSLGQGRRNYGYTF	TGTGCCAGCAGTTTAGGACAGGGGAGGAGGAACTATGGCTACACCTTC
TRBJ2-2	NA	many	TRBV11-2	CASSLEMGMFF	TGTGCCAGCAGCTTAGAGATGGGGATGTTTTTT
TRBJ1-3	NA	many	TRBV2	CASSERGSSGNTIYF	TGTGCCAGCAGTGAGCGGGGGAGCTCTGGAAACACCATATATTTT
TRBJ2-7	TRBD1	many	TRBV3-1	CASSHGQGQSYEQYF	TGTGCCAGCAGCCACGGACAGGGACAGTCCTACGAGCAGTACTTC
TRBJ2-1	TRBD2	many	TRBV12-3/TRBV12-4	CASSPSGGYNEQFF	TGTGCCAGCAGCCCTAGCGGGGGTTACAATGAGCAGTTCTTC
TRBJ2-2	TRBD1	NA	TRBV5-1	CASSGRTGGPGELFF	TGCGCCAGCAGTGGAAGGACAGGGGGCCCTGGGGAGCTGTTTTTT
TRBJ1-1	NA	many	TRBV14	CASSQEVSEAFF	TGTGCCAGCAGCCAAGAGGTTTCTGAAGCTTTCTTT
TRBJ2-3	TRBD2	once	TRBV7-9	CASSLRTRADTQYF	TGTGCCAGCAGCTTACGGACTAGGGCCGATACGCAGTATTTT
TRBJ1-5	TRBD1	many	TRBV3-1	CASSQDIGGGQPQHF	TGTGCCAGCAGCCAAGATATAGGGGGCGGACAGCCCCAGCATTTT
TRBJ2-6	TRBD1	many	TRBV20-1	CSARRTGGSWGANVLTF	TGCAGTGCTAGAAGGACAGGGGGGTCCTGGGGGGCCAACGTCCTGACTTTC
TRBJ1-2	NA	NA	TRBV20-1	CSAPAGSNYGYTF	TGCAGTGCCCCCGCGGGCTCTAACTATGGCTACACCTTC
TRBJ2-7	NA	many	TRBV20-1	CSANGLFGGAEQYF	TGCAGTGCTAATGGATTATTTGGTGGAGCCGAGCAGTACTTC
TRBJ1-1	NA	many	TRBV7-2	CASSPYYSEAFF	TGTGCCAGCAGCCCCTACTACTCTGAAGCTTTCTTT
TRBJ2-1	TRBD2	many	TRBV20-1	CSARDHERGVLSGRYYNEQFF	TGCAGTGCTAGAGATCACGAGCGGGGGGTGCTCTCCGGGCGCTACTACAATGAGCAGTTCTTC
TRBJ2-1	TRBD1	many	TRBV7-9	CASSRGQGQYNEQFF	TGTGCCAGCAGCCGGGGACAGGGGCAGTACAATGAGCAGTTCTTC
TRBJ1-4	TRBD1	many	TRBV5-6	CASSTTGDLEKLFF	TGTGCCAGCAGCACGACAGGGGACCTCGAAAAACTGTTTTTT
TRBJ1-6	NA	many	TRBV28	CASSTLMGNSPLHF	TGTGCCAGCAGTACCTTAATGGGTAATTCACCCCTCCACTTT
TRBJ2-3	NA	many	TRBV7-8	CASRFTLTDTQYF	TGTGCCAGCAGATTCACACTAACAGATACGCAGTATTTT
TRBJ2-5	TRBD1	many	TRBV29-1	CSARDRVSPETQYF	TGCAGCGCTCGGGACAGGGTCTCCCCCGAGACCCAGTACTTC
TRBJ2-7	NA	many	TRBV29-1	CSVSGTYEQYF	TGCAGCGTTAGTGGAACCTACGAGCAGTACTTC
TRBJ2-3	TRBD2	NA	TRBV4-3	CASSLSGGAGNTQYF	TGCGCCAGCAGCTTGAGCGGGGGGGCTGGGAATACGCAGTATTTT
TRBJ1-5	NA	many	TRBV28	CASSSDQPQHF	TGTGCTAGCAGTTCAGACCAGCCCCAGCATTTT
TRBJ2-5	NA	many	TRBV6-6	CASSTRQQETQYF	TGTGCCAGCAGTACCCGACAGCAAGAGACCCAGTACTTC
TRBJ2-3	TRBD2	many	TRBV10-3	CAISGLAGAGTDTQYF	TGTGCCATCAGCGGACTAGCGGGGGCCGGCACAGATACGCAGTATTTT
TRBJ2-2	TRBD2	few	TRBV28	CASSPHGGTGELFF	TGTGCCAGCAGTCCCCACGGGGGGACCGGGGAGCTGTTTTTT
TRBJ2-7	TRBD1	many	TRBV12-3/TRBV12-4	CASSFGGQGGYEQYF	TGTGCCAGCAGTTTCGGGGGACAGGGGGGTTACGAGCAGTACTTC
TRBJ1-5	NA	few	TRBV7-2	CASSSRGTGQPQHF	TGTGCCAGCAGTTCCCGGGGAACGGGGCAGCCCCAGCATTTT
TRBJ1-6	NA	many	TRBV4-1	CASSQGSGGNANSPLHF	TGCGCCAGCAGCCAAGGAAGTGGGGGGAATGCAAATTCACCCCTCCACTTT
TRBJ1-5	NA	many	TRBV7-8	CASSLSSGQSNQPQHF	TGTGCCAGCAGCTTAAGTTCAGGACAGAGCAATCAGCCCCAGCATTTT
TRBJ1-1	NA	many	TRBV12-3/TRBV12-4	CASGRTEAFF	TGTGCCTCCGGACGCACTGAAGCTTTCTTT
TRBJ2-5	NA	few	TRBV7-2	CASSSQTPQETQYF	TGTGCCAGCTCCTCCCAGACCCCCCAAGAGACCCAGTACTTC
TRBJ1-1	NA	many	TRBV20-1	CSASGRVNTEAFF	TGCAGTGCTAGCGGCAGGGTAAACACTGAAGCTTTCTTT
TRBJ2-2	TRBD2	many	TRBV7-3	CASSPRTSRIPGELFF	TGTGCCAGCAGCCCACGGACTAGCCGCATCCCCGGGGAGCTGTTTTTT
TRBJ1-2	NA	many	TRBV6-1	CASRPFTGYGYTF	TGTGCCAGCAGACCCTTTACGGGCTATGGCTACACCTTC
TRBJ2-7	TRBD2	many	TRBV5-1	CASSAFAGGRTYEQYF	TGCGCCAGCAGCGCATTCGCGGGGGGTCGTACCTACGAGCAGTACTTC
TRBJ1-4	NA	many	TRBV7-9	CASSLDGVPNEKLFF	TGTGCCAGCAGCCTAGACGGGGTCCCTAATGAAAAACTGTTTTTT
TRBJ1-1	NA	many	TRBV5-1	CASRNRDTSGLEAFF	TGCGCCAGCAGAAACCGCGACACGTCTGGGCTTGAAGCTTTCTTT
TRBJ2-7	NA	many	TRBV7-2	CASSPRRQPPYEQYF	TGTGCCAGCAGCCCGAGGAGGCAGCCCCCCTACGAGCAGTACTTC
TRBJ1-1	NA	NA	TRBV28	CASSRHRAKEAFF	TGTGCCAGCAGTCGACACAGGGCCAAGGAAGCTTTCTTT
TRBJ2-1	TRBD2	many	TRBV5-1	CASSSSGGASYNEQFF	TGCGCCAGCAGTTCAAGCGGGGGGGCCTCATACAATGAGCAGTTCTTC